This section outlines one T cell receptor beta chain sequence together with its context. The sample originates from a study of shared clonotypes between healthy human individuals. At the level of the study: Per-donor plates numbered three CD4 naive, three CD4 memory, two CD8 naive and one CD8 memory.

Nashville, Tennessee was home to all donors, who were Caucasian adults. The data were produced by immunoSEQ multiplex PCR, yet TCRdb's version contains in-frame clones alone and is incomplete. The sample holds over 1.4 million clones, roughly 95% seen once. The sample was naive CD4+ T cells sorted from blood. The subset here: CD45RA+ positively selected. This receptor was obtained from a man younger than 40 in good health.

The DNA of the CDR3 is TGCGCCAGCAGCCGACTACAAGAGACCCAGTACTTC. Its translation: CASSRLQETQYF. V gene TRBV4-3 combines with J gene TRBJ2-5; TRBD2 is a possible D gene (5 bases). Trimming cost V 4 bases and J 2 bases, with 5 bases left between them. This CDR3 has 12 residues. Germline V gene data show CDR1 as LGHNA and CDR2 as YSLEER.